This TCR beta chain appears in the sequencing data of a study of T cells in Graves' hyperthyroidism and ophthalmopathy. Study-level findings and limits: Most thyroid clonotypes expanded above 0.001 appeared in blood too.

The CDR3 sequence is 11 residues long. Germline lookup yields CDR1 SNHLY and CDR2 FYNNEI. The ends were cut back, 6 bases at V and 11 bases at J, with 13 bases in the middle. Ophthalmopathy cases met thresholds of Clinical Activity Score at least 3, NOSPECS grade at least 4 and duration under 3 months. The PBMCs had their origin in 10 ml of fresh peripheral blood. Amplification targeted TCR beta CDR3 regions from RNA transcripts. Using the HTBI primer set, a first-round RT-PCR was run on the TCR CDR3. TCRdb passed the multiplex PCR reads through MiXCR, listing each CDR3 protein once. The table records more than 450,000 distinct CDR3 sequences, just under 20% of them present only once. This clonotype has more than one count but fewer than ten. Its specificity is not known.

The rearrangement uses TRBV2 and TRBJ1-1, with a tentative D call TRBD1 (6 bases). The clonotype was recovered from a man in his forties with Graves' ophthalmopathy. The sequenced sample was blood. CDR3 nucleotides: TGTGCCAGCAGCGGGACACTGGCGGCTTTCTTT. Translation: CASSGTLAAFF.